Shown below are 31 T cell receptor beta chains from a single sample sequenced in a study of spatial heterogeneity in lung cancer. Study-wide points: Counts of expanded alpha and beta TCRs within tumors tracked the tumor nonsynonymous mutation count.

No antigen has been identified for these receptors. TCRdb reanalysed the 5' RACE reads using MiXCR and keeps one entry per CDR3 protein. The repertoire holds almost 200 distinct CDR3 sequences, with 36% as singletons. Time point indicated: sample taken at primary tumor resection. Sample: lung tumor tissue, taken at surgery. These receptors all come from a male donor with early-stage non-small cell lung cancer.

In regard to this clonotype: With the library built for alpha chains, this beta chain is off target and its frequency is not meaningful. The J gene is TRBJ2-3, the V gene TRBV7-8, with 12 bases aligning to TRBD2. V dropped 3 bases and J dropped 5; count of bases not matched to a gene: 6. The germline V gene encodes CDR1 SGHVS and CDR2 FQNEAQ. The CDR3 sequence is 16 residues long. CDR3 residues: CASSFLAGGYQDTQYF. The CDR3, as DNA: TGTGCCAGCAGCTTTCTAGCGGGGGGGTATCAAGATACGCAGTATTTT.

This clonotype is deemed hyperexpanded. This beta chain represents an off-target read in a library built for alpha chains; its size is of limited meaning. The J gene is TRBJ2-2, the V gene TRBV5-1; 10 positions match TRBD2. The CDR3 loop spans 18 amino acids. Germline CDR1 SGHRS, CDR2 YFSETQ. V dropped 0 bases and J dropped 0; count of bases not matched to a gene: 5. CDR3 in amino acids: CASSLGLAGAPNTGELFF. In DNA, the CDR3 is TGCGCCAGCAGCTTGGGTCTAGCGGGGGCTCCGAACACCGGGGAGCTGTTTTTT.

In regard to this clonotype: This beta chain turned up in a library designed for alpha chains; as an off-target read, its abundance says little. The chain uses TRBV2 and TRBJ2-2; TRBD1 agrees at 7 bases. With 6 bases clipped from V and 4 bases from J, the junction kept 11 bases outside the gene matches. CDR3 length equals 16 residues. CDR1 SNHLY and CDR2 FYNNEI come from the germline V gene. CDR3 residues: CASRLTGTAPTGELFF. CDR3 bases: TGTGCCAGCAGGTTGACCGGGACAGCCCCCACCGGGGAGCTGTTTTTT.

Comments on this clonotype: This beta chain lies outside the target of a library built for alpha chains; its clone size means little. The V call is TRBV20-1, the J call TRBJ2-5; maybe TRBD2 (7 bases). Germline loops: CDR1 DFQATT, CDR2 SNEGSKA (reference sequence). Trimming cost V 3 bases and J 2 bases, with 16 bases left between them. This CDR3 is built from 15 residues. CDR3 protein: CSARTRAGAQETQYF. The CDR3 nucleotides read TGCAGTGCTAGGACTAGGGCGGGGGCGCAAGAGACCCAGTACTTC.

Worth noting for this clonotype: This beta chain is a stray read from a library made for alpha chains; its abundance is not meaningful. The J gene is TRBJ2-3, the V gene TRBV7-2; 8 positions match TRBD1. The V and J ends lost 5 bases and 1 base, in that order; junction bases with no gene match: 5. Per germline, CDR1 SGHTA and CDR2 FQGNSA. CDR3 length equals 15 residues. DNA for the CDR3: TGTGCCAGCAGCCTCAGGGGGCCCCGCACAGATACGCAGTATTTT. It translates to CASSLRGPRTDTQYF.

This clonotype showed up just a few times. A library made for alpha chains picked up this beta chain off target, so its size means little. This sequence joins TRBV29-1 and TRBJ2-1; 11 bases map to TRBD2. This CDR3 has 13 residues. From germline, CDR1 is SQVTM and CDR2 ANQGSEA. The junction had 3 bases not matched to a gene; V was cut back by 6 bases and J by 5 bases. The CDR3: CSVGTSGHNEQFF. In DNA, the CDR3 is TGCAGCGTGGGGACTAGCGGTCACAATGAGCAGTTCTTC.

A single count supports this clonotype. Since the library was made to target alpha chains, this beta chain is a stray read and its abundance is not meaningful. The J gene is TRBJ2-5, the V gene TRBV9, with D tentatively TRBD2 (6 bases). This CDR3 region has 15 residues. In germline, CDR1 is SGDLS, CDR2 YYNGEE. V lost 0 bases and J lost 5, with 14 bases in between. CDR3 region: CASSVGNGRGETQYF. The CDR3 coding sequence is TGTGCCAGCAGCGTAGGGAACGGGAGAGGGGAGACCCAGTACTTC.

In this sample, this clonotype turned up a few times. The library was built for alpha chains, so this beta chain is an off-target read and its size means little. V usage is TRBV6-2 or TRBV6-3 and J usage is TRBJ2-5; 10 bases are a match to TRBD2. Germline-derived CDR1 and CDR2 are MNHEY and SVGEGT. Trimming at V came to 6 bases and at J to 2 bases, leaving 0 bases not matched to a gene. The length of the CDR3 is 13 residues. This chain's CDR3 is CASRTSGQETQYF. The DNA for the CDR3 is TGTGCCAGCAGGACTAGCGGGCAAGAGACCCAGTACTTC.

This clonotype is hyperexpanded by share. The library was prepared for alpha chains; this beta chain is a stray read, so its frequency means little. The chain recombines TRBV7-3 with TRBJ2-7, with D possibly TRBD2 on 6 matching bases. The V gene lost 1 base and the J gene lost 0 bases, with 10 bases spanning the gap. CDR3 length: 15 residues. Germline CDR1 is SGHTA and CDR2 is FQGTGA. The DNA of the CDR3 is TGTGCCAGCAGCTTAAGGGCGGGGAGCTCCTACGAGCAGTACTTC. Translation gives CASSLRAGSSYEQYF.

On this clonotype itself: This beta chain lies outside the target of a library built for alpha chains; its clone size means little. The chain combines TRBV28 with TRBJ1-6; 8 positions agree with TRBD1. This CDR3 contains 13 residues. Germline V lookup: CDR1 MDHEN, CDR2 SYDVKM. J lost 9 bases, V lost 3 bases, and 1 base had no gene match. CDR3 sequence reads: CASSFRGLSPLHF. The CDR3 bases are TGTGCCAGCAGTTTCAGGGGGCTTTCACCCCTCCACTTT.

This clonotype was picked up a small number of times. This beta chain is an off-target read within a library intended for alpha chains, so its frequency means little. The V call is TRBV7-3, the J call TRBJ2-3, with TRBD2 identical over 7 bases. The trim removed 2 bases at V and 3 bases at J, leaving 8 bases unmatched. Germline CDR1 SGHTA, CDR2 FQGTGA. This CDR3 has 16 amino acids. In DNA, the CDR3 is TGTGCCAGCAGCTTAGGCGGCGGGAGTGAAACAGATACGCAGTATTTT. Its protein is CASSLGGGSETDTQYF.

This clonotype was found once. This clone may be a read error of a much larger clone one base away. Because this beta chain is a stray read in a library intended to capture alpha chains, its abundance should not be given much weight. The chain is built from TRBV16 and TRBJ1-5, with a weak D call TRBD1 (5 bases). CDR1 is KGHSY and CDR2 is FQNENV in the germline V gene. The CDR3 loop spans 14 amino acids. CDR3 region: CTSSQGDSYQPQHF. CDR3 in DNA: TGTACCAGCAGCCAAGGGGACTCTTATCAGCCCCAGCATTTT.

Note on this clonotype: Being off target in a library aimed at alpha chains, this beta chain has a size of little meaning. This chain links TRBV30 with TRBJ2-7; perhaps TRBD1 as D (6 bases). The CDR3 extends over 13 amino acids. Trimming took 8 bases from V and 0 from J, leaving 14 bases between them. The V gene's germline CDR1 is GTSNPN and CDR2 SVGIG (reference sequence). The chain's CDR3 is CARDRLNSYEQYF. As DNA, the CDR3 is TGTGCCCGCGACAGGCTCAACTCCTACGAGCAGTACTTC.

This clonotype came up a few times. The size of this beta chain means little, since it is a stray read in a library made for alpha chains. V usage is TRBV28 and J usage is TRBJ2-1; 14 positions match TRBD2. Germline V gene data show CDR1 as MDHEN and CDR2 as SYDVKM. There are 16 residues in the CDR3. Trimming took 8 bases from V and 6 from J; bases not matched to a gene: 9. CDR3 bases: TGTGCCAGCGTGACTAGCGGGAGGGCGAATCGCAATGAGCAGTTCTTC. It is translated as CASVTSGRANRNEQFF.

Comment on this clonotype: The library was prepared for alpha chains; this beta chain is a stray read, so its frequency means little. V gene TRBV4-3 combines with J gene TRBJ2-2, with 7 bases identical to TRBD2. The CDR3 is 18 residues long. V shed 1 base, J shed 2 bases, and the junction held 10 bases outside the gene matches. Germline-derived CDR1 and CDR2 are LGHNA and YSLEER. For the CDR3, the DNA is TGCGCCAGCAGCCAAGTCTGGGGGGGTATCTCCAACACCGGGGAGCTGTTTTTT. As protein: CASSQVWGGISNTGELFF.

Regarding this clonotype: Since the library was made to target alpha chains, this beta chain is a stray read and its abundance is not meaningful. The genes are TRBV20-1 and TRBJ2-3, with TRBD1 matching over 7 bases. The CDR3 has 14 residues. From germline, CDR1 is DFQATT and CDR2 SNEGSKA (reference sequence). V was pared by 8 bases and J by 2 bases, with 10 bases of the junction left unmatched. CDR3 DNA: TGCAGTTTCCGACAGGGTAGAAACACAGATACGCAGTATTTT. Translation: CSFRQGRNTDTQYF.

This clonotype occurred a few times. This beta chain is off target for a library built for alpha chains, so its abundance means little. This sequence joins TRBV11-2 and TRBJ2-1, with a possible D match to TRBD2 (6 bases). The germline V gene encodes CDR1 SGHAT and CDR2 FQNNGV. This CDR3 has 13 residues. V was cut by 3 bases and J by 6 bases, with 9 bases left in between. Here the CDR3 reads CASSFRRGNEQFF. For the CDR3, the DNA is TGTGCCAGCAGCTTCAGGCGGGGCAATGAGCAGTTCTTC.

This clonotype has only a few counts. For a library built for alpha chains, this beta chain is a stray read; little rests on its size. The CDR3 reads CASSSDLSEQFF. As DNA, the CDR3 is TGTGCCAGCAGCTCGGACCTATCGGAGCAGTTCTTC. The V call is TRBV7-2, the J call TRBJ2-1; no clear D. CDR3 length equals 12 residues. V was pared by 4 bases and J by 10 bases, with 11 bases between. Germline assignment: CDR1 SGHTA and CDR2 FQGNSA.

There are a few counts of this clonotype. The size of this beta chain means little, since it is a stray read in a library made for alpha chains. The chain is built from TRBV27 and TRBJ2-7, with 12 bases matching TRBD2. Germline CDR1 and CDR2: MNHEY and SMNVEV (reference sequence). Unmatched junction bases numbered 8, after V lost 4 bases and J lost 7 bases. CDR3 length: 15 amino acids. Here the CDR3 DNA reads TGTGCCAGCAGTTCCAGGGGACTAGCGGGTCTTGAGCAGTACTTC. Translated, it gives CASSSRGLAGLEQYF.

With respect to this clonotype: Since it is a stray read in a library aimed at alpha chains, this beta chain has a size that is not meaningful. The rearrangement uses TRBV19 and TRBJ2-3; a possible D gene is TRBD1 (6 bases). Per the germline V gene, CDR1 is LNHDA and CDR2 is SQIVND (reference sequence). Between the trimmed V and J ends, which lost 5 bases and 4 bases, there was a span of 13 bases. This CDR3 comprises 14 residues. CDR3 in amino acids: CASSRTDAADTQYF. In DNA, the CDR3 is TGTGCCAGTAGTCGGACAGACGCGGCAGATACGCAGTATTTT.

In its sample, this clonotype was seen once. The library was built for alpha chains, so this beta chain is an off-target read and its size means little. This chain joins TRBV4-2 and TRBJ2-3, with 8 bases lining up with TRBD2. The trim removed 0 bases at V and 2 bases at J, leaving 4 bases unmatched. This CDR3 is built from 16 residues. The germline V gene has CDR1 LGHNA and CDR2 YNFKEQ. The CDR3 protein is CASSQEPGGYTDTQYF. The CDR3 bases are TGTGCCAGCAGCCAAGAACCGGGAGGGTACACAGATACGCAGTATTTT.

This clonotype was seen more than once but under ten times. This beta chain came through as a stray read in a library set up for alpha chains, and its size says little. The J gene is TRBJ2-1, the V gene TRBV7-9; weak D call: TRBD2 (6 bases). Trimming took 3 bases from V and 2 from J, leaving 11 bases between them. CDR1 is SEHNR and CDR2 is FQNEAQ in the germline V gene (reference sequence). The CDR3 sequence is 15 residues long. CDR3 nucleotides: TGTGCCAGCAGCTTGGGACTTAACGCCTACAATGAGCAGTTCTTC. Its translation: CASSLGLNAYNEQFF. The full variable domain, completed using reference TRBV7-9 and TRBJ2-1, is DTGVSQNPRHKITKRGQNVTFRCDPISEHNRLYWYRQTLGQGPEFLTYFQNEAQLEKSRLLSDRFSAERPKGSFSTLEIQRTEQGDSAMYLCASSLGLNAYNEQFFGPGTRLTVL.

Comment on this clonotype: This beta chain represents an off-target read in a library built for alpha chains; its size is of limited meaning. The CDR3 DNA follows: TGTGCCAGCAGCTTGTCTAGCGGAAACACCGGGGAGCTGTTTTTT. Translating it yields CASSLSSGNTGELFF. The chain uses TRBV7-3 and TRBJ2-2; TRBD2 agrees at 7 bases. Germline CDR1 and CDR2: SGHTA and FQGTGA. J lost 2 bases, V lost 3 bases, and 3 bases had no gene match. This CDR3 has 15 amino acids.

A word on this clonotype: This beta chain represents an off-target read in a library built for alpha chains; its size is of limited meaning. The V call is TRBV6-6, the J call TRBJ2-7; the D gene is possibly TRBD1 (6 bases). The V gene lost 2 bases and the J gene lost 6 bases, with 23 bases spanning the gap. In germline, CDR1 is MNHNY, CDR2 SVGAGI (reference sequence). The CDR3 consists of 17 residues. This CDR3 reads CASSYGPVGFRGTEQYF. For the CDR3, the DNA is TGTGCCAGCAGTTACGGTCCGGTGGGCTTCAGGGGAACCGAGCAGTACTTC.

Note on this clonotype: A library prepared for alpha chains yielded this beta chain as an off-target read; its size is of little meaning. The CDR3 bases are TGTGCCAGTAGTATTCATGCCGGGACTCCGGCGGTACAGCCCCAGCATTTT. It encodes CASSIHAGTPAVQPQHF. The J gene is TRBJ1-5, the V gene TRBV19; tentatively, D is TRBD1 (5 bases). Germline V gives CDR1 LNHDA, CDR2 SQIVND (reference sequence). Trimming took off 3 bases at V and 7 bases at J, with 22 bases between the two ends. This CDR3 has 17 amino acids.

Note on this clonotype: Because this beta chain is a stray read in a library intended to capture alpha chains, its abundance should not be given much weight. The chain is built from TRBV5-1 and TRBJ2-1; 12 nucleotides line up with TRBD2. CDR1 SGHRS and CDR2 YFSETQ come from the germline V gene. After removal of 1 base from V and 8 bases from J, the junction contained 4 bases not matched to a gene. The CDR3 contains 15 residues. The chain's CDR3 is CASSLSSGGADEQFF. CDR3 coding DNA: TGCGCCAGCAGCTTGTCTAGCGGGGGGGCCGATGAGCAGTTCTTC.

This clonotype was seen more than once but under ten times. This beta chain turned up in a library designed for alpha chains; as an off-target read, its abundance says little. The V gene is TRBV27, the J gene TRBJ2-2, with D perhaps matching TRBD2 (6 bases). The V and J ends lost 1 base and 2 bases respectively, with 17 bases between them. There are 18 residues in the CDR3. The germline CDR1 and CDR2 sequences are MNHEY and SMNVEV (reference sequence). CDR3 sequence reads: CASSLLLSGGINTGELFF. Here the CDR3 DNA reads TGTGCCAGCAGTTTATTGCTTAGTGGCGGGATTAACACCGGGGAGCTGTTTTTT.

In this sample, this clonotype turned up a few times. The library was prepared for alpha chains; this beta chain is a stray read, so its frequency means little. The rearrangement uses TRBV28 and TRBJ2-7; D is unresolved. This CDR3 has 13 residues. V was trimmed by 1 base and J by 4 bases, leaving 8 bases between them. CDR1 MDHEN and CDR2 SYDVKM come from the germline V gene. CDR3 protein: CASSLYPPYEQYF. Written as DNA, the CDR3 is TGTGCCAGCAGTTTATACCCCCCTTACGAGCAGTACTTC.

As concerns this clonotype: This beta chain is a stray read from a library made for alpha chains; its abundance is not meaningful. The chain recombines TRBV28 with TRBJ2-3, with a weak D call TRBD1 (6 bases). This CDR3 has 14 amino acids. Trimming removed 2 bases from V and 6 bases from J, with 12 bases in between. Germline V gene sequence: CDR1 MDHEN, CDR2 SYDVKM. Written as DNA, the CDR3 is TGTGCCAGCAGTTTAACAGGGCCATTGGATACGCAGTATTTT. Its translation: CASSLTGPLDTQYF.

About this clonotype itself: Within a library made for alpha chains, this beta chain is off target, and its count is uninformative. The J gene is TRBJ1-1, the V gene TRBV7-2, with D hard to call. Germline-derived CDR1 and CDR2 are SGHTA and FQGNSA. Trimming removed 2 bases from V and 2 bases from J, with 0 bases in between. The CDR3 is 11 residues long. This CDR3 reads CASSLNTEAFF. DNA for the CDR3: TGTGCCAGCAGCTTAAACACTGAAGCTTTCTTT. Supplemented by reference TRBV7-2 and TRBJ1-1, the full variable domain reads GAGVSQSPSNKVTEKGKDVELRCDPISGHTALYWYRQSLGQGLEFLIYFQGNSAPDKSGLPSDRFSAERTGGSVSTLTIQRTQQEDSAVYLCASSLNTEAFFGQGTRLTVV.

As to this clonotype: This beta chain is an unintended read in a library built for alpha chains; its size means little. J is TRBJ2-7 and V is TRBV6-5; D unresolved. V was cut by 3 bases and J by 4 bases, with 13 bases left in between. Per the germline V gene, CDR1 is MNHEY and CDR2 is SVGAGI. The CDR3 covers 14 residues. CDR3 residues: CASSYTILGYEQYF. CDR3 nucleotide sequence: TGTGCCAGCAGTTATACTATTCTCGGATACGAGCAGTACTTC.